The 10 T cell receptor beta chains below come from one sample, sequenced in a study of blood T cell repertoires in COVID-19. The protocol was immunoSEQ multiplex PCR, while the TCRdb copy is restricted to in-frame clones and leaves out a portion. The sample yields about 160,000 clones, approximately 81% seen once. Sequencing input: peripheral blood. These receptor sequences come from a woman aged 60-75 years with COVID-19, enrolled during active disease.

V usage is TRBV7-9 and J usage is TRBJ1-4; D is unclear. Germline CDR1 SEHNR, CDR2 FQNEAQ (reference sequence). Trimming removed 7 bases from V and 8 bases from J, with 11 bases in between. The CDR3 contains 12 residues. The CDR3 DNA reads TGTGCCAGCAACGACCGCGGAGAAAAACTGTTTTTT. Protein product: CASNDRGEKLFF.

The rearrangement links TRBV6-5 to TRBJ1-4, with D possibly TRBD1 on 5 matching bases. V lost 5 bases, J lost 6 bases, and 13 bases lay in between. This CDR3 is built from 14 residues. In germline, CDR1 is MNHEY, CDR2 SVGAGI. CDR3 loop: CASSRRDSDEKLFF. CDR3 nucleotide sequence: TGTGCCAGCAGTCGCCGGGACTCAGATGAAAAACTGTTTTTT.

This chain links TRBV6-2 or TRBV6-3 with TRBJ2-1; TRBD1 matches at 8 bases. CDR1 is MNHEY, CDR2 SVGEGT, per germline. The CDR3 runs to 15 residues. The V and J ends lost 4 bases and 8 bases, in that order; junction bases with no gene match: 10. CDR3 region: CASSSQRTGRYEQFF. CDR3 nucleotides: TGTGCCAGCAGTTCCCAACGGACAGGGCGCTATGAGCAGTTCTTC.

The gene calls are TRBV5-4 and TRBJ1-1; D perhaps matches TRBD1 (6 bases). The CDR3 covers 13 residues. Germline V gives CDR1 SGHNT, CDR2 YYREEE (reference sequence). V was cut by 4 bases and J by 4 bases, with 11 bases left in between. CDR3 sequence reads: CASSPTGSTEAFF. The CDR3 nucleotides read TGTGCCAGCAGCCCTACAGGGAGCACTGAAGCTTTCTTT.

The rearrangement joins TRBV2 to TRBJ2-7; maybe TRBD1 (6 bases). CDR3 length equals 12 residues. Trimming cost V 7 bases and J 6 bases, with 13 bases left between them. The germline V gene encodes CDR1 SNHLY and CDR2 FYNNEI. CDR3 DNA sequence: TGTGCCAGCACCTACAGGGCGGGCGAGCAGTACGTC. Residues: CASTYRAGEQYV.

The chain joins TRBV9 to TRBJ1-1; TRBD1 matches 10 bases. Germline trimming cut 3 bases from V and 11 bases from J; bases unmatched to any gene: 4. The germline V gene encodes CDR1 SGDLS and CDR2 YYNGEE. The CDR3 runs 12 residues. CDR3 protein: CASSAGQGTAFF. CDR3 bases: TGTGCCAGCAGCGCGGGACAGGGGACTGCTTTCTTT. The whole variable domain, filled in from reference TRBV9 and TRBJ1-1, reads DSGVTQTPKHLITATGQRVTLRCSPRSGDLSVYWYQQSLDQGLQFLIQYYNGEERAKGNILERFSAQQFPDLHSELNLSSLELGDSALYFCASSAGQGTAFFGQGTRLTVV.

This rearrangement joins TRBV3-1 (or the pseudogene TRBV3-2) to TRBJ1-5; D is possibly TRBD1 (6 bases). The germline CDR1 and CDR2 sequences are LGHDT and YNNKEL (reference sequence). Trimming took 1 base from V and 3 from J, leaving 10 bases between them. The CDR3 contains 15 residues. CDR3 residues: CASSQGRGDNQPQHF. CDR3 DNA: TGTGCCAGCAGCCAAGGCAGGGGAGACAATCAGCCCCAGCATTTT.

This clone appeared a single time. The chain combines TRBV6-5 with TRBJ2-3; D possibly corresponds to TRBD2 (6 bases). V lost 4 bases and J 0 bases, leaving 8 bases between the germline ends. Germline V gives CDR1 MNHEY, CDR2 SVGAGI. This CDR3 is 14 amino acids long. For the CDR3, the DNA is TGTGCCAGCAGTTTAGCGGCCAGCACAGATACGCAGTATTTT. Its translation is CASSLAASTDTQYF.

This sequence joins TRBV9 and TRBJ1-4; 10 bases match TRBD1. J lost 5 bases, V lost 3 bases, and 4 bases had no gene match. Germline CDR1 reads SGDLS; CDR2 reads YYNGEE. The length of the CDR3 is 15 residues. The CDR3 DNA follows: TGTGCCAGCAGCGAGGGGACAGGGGTGAATGAAAAACTGTTTTTT. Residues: CASSEGTGVNEKLFF.

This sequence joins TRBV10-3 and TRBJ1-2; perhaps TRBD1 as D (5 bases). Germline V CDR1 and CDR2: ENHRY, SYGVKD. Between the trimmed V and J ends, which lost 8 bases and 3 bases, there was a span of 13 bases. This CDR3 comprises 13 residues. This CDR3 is CAIGAVRDYGYTF. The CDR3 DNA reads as TGTGCCATCGGGGCGGTCAGGGACTATGGCTACACCTTC.